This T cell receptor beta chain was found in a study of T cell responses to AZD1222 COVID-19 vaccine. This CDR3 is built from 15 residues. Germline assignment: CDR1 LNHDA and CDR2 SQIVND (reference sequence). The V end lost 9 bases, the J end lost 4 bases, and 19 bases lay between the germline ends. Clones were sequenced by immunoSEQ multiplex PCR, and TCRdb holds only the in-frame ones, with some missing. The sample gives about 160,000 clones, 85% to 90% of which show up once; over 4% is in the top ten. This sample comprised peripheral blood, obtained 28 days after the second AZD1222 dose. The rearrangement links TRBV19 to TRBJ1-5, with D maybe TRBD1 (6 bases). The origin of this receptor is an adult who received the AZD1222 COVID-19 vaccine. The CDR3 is CASKSFGTSNQPQHF. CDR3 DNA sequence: TGTGCCAGCAAATCTTTCGGGACATCTAATCAGCCCCAGCATTTT.